Shown below are 4 T cell receptor beta chains from a single sample sequenced in a study of blood T cell repertoires in COVID-19. Profiling relied on immunoSEQ multiplex PCR, and the TCRdb table lists in-frame clones only, not all of them. The repertoire holds roughly 38,000 clones, with roughly 80% as singletons. Sample: peripheral blood. The receptors stem from a man aged 60 to 75 in a cohort sampled during active COVID-19.

The chain carries TRBV19 and TRBJ2-3, with D possibly being TRBD1 (6 bases). The V end was cut by 6 bases, the J end by 2 bases, with 12 bases between. Germline V gene lookup returns CDR1 LNHDA and CDR2 SQIVND (reference sequence). The CDR3 contains 14 residues. CDR3: CASRRQGYTDTQYF. CDR3 coding DNA: TGTGCCAGTAGACGGCAGGGGTACACAGATACGCAGTATTTT. Using reference TRBV19 and TRBJ2-3 for the parts outside the CDR3, the full variable domain is DGGITQSPKYLFRKEGQNVTLSCEQNLNHDAMYWYRQDPGQGLRLIYYSQIVNDFQKGDIAEGYSVSREKKESFPLTVTSAQKNPTAFYLCASRRQGYTDTQYFGPGTRLTVL.

This clone was picked up a small number of times. The chain is built from TRBV6-5 and TRBJ1-1, with 7 nucleotides matching TRBD1. CDR1 is MNHEY, CDR2 SVGAGI, per germline. The CDR3 runs 14 residues. V was clipped by 5 bases and J by 1 base; unmatched bases: 4. The CDR3 region is CASSPRGRNTEAFF. The CDR3 coding sequence is TGTGCCAGCAGTCCCAGGGGGAGGAACACTGAAGCTTTCTTT.

The chain has TRBV7-8 and TRBJ2-2; D is possibly TRBD2 (5 bases). The ends were cut back, 7 bases at V and 2 bases at J, with 14 bases in the middle. The germline CDR1 and CDR2 sequences are SGHVS and FQNEAQ. The CDR3 has 15 amino acids. In nucleotides, the CDR3 is TGTGCCAGCACCCCTAGGAGGTTTAACACCGGGGAGCTGTTTTTT. Translated: CASTPRRFNTGELFF.

This sequence joins TRBV24-1 and TRBJ2-1; possible D gene TRBD1, 6 bases. The CDR3 loop spans 14 amino acids. The V gene's germline CDR1 is KGHDR and CDR2 SFDVKD. V lost 5 bases and J lost 6, with 13 bases in between. The CDR3 DNA sequence: TGTGCCACCAGTGGCAATACAGGGAGCAATGAGCAGTTCTTC. Translating it yields CATSGNTGSNEQFF.